This T cell receptor beta chain appears in the sequencing data of a study of T cell responses to AZD1222 COVID-19 vaccine. V dropped 4 bases and J dropped 3 bases, with 16 bases sitting between them. The germline CDR1 and CDR2 sequences are SGDLS and YYNGEE. This CDR3 has 16 amino acids. TCRdb's copy holds only in-frame clones and misses some; the assay was immunoSEQ multiplex PCR. This repertoire shows 80,000 to 100,000 clones, 85% to 90% found once; its top ten account for 2.5%. Sequencing was performed on peripheral blood, taken 28 days after the second AZD1222 dose. This receptor was identified in an adult who received the AZD1222 COVID-19 vaccine. This rearrangement joins TRBV9 to TRBJ2-2; D unresolved. The CDR3 reads CASSLHLGQHTGELFF. CDR3 coding DNA: TGTGCCAGCAGCCTTCACCTGGGCCAACACACCGGGGAGCTGTTTTTT.